This T cell receptor (beta chain) was documented in a study of CD8 T cells in ankylosing spondylitis. The study's findings and limits: Certain motif variants had earlier been reported in reactive arthritis synovial fluid and blood. The study identified a TCR beta motif of under ten highly homologous variants that appeared characteristic of ankylosing spondylitis blood.

Germline loops: CDR1 DFQATT, CDR2 SNEGSKA (reference sequence). The CDR3 extends over 12 amino acids. V lost 5 bases and J 5 bases, leaving 13 bases between the germline ends. TCRdb itself ran the 5' RACE reads through MiXCR, one entry per CDR3 protein. This table has more than 200,000 distinct CDR3 sequences, 24% appearing once. There are many counts of this clonotype. Its specificity is not known. The receptor's source is a male donor with ankylosing spondylitis or in good health (not recorded which). The sample consisted of blood, either unsorted or a sorted T cell fraction (not recorded which). This sequence joins TRBV20-1 and TRBJ2-7; D uncertain. The DNA for the CDR3 is TGCAGTGCTTCTAGGGCAGTGAACGAGCAGTACTTC. This sequence encodes CSASRAVNEQYF.